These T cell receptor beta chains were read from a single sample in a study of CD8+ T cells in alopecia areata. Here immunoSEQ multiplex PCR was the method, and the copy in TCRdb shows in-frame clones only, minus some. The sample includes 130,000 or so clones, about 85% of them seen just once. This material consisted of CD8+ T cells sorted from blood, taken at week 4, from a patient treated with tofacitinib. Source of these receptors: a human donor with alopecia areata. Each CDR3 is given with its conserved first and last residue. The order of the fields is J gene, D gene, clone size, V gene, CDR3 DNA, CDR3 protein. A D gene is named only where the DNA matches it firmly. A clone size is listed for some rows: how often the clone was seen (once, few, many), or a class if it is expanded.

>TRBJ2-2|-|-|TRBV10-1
TGCGCCAGCAGTGTGCACCGGGACTCGGAACTACCTGGGGAGCTGTTTTTT
CASSVHRDSELPGELFF
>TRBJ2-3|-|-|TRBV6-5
TGTGCCAGCAGCTCACATGGGACAGATACGCAGTATTTT
CASSSHGTDTQYF
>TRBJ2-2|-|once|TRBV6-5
TGTGCCAGCAGTATTTTCCTAGGGGACACCGGGGAGCTGTTTTTT
CASSIFLGDTGELFF
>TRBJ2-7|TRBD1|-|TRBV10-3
TGTGCCATCAGTGAAGGACAGGGGTGGGACTACGAGCAGTACTTC
CAISEGQGWDYEQYF
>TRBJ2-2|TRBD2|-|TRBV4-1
TGCGCCAGCGAGGGGCGAATCGGACTAGCGGGAGTAAACACCGGGGAGCTGTTTTTT
CASEGRIGLAGVNTGELFF
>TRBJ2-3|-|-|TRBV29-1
TGCAGCGTGGCGGCAGGGGGCACAGATACGCAGTATTTT
CSVAAGGTDTQYF
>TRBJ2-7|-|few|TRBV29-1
TGCAGCGTTCCTCGGGACAACTCCTACGAGCAGTACTTC
CSVPRDNSYEQYF
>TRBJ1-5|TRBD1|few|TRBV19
TGTGCCAGTACCCCGACAGGGGTGGCCAGACAGCCCCAGCATTTT
CASTPTGVARQPQHF
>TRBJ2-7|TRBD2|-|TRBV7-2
TGTGCCAGCAGCGCCCTAGCGGGGAAATACGAGCAGTACTTC
CASSALAGKYEQYF
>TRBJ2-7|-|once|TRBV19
TGTGCCAGTAGCCGAGTAGCGGACGAGCAGTACTTC
CASSRVADEQYF
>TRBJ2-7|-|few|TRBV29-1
TGCAGCGTTGAAACAGGGTATCGAGGCGAGCAGTACTTC
CSVETGYRGEQYF
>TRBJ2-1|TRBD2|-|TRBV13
TGTGCCAGCAGCGGCCGACTAGCGGGGGAGTACAATGAGCAGTTCTTC
CASSGRLAGEYNEQFF
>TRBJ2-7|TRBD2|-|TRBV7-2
TGTGCCAGCAGCTTTAGCGGGTCCTCCTACGAGCAGTACTTC
CASSFSGSSYEQYF
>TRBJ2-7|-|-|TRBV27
TGTGCCAGCGGTCAGGTCTCCTACGAGCAGTACTTC
CASGQVSYEQYF
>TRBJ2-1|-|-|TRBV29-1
TGCAGCGTAAGCCGGCCCTCGTTCGCTGAGCAGTTCTTC
CSVSRPSFAEQFF
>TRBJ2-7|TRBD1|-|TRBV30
TGTGCCTGGAGTGTCTGGGACAGAGCCTACGAGCAGTACTTC
CAWSVWDRAYEQYF
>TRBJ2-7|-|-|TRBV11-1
TGTGCCAGCAGCTGGACGAAGTACGAGCAGTACTTC
CASSWTKYEQYF
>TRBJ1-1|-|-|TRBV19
TGTGCCAGTAGTATAGACGGGAAGAACACTGAAGCTTTCTTT
CASSIDGKNTEAFF